This T cell receptor (beta chain) was profiled in a study of T cells expressing NK-cell markers. Findings of the study overall: Dominant NKG2C+ clonotypes were found to form about 1.0-7.0% of CD8+ T cells in 5 or 6 donors. For several donors, these clonotypes were likewise the leading ones in the CD3+CD56-NKG2C+ fraction.

After re-calling the 5' RACE reads, TCRdb lists one entry per CDR3 protein, DNA absent. This sample's table has about 160,000 distinct CDR3 sequences. The CDR3 is made up of 16 amino acids. Germline V lookup: CDR1 SGHTA, CDR2 FQGTGA. A remark on this clonotype: The target antigen is unknown.

This TCR derives from a man aged 18-70 years in good health. V and J are TRBV7-3 and TRBJ1-2; TCRdb returns TRBD1, unconfirmable since there is no DNA. Sequencing was done on a sample of blood T cells: a sorted CD56 or NKG2C T cell subset, CD4+ or CD8+ T cells, or bulk PBMC T cells (not recorded which). The CDR3 reads CASSLTWGGPIDGYTF. Using reference TRBV7-3 and TRBJ1-2 for the parts outside the CDR3, the full variable domain is GAGVSQTPSNKVTEKGKYVELRCDPISGHTALYWYRQSLGQGPEFLIYFQGTGAADDSGLPNDRFFAVRPEGSVSTLKIQRTERGDSAVYLCASSLTWGGPIDGYTFGSGTRLTVV.